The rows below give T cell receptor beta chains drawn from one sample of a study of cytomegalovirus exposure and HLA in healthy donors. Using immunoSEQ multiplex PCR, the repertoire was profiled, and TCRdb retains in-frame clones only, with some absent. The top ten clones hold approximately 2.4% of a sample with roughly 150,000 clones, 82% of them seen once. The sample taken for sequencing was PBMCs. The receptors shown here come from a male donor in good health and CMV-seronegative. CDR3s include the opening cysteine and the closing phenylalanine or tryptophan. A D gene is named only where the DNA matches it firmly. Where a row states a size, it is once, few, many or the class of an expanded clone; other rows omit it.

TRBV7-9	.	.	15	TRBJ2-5	TGTGCCAGCAGCTTGCTGGACGCCTCGTTCGGGGAGCAGTACTTC	CASSLLDASFGEQYF
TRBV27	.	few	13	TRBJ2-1	TGTGCCAGCGGGTTGGGGAGATACAATGAGCAGTTCTTC	CASGLGRYNEQFF
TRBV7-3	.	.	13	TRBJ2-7	TGTGCCAGCAACCCTAGCGACCACTACGAGCAGTACTTC	CASNPSDHYEQYF
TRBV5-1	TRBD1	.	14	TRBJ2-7	TGCGCCAGCAGCGCCGGGACAGGGGGCTACGAGCAGTACTTC	CASSAGTGGYEQYF
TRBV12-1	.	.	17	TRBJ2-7	TGTGCCAGCAGCTTGGGCCCCGGGGCTAGCGGGAGCTACGAGCAGTACTTC	CASSLGPGASGSYEQYF
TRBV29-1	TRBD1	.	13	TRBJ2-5	TGCAGCTTCGGACAGGGCTGGAAAGAGACCCAGTACTTC	CSFGQGWKETQYF
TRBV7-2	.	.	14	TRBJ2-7	TGTGCCAGCAGCCCCACGACAGGCGCCTACGAGCAGTACTTC	CASSPTTGAYEQYF
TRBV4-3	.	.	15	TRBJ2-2	TGCGCCAGCAGCGGCTTTGAGGTCAGCACCGGGGAGCTGTTTTTT	CASSGFEVSTGELFF
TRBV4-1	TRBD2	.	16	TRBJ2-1	TGCGCCAGCAGCCCCCGGACTAGGGATCACTACAATGAGCAGTTCTTC	CASSPRTRDHYNEQFF
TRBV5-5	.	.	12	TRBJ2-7	TGTGCCAGCAGCTTCAGGGCCTCGGAGCAGTACTTC	CASSFRASEQYF
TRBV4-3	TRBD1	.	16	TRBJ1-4	TGCGCCAGCAGCCAAACAGGGGCCACAACTAATGAAAAACTGTTTTTT	CASSQTGATTNEKLFF
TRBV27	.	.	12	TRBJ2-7	TGTGCCAGCAGAGACACCTCCTACGAGCAGTACTTC	CASRDTSYEQYF
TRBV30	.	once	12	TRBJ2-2	TGTGCCTGGAGTCCAGGGGCCGGGGAGCTGTTTTTT	CAWSPGAGELFF
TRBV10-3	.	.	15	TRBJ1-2	TGTGCCATCAGCGTAAGTCCAGGAAACAACTATGGCTACACCTTC	CAISVSPGNNYGYTF
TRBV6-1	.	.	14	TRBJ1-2	TGTGCCAGCAGTTCCCCCGGGATCCACTATGGCTACACCTTC	CASSSPGIHYGYTF
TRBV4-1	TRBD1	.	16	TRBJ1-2	TGCGCCAGCAGCCAACCGGGACAGGGACCTAACTATGGCTACACCTTC	CASSQPGQGPNYGYTF
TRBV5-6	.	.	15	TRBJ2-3	TGTGCCAGCAGCTTGCCCTCAGGGCTCACAGATACGCAGTATTTT	CASSLPSGLTDTQYF
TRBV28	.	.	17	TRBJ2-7	TGTGCCAGCAGTCCCAGAGGGGGTACGGGAAATGGTCACGAGCAGTACTTC	CASSPRGGTGNGHEQYF
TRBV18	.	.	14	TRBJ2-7	TGTGCCAGCTCACCGACAGGAAGTACCTCCGAGCAGTACTTC	CASSPTGSTSEQYF
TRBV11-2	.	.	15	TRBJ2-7	TGTGCCAGCAGCTTAGGCGGGGCTTTCTCCTACGAGCAGTACTTC	CASSLGGAFSYEQYF
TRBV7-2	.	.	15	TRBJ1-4	TGTGCCAGCAGCTTAGCCGGGACTGGAAATGAAAAACTGTTTTTT	CASSLAGTGNEKLFF
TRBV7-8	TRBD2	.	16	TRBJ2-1	TGTGCCAGCAGCTTACGCCTAGCGGGAGGGTACAATGAGCAGTTCTTC	CASSLRLAGGYNEQFF
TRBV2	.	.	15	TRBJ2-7	TGTGCCAGCCACGCTAGGGGGAGTGCCTCCTACGAGCAGTACTTC	CASHARGSASYEQYF
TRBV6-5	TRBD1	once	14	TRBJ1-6	TGTGCCAGCAGCCCCGGGACAGGGGAATCACCCCTCCACTTT	CASSPGTGESPLHF
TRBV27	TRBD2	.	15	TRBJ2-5	TGTGCCAGCAGGGCCCTAATGGGGGAGGGAAAGACCCAGTACTTC	CASRALMGEGKTQYF
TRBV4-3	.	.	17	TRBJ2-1	TGCGCCAGCAGCCACTACGTTGACAGGGTTGCCGGGGGTGAGCAGTTCTTC	CASSHYVDRVAGGEQFF
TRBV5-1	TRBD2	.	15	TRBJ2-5	TGCGCCAGCAGTCTGGTGGGGGCGGGAGGAGAGACCCAGTACTTC	CASSLVGAGGETQYF
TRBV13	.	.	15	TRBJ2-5	TGTGCCAGCAGCTTAGGCGCGGCAGTCCAAGAGACCCAGTACTTC	CASSLGAAVQETQYF
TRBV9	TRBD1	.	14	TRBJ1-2	TGTGCCAGCAGCACCCCCGGGACAGGGAAGGGCTACACCTTC	CASSTPGTGKGYTF
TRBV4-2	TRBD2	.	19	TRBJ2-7	TGTGCCAGCAGCCTAGGGACTAGCGGGAGAGATCCCAGCTCCTACGAGCAGTACTTC	CASSLGTSGRDPSSYEQYF
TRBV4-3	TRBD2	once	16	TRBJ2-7	TGCGCCAGCAGCCAAGATGGGGGAGGGCCAGGGTTCGAGCAGTACTTC	CASSQDGGGPGFEQYF
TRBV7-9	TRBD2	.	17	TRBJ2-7	TGTGCCAGCAGCTCCGGGACTAGCGGGAGGGCCCCCTACGAGCAGTACTTC	CASSSGTSGRAPYEQYF
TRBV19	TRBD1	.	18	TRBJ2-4	TGTGCCAGTAGCACCGGGACAGGGGCCAAACTAGCCAAAAACATTCAGTACTTC	CASSTGTGAKLAKNIQYF
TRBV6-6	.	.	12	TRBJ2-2	TGTGCCAGCACCTGGAACACCGGGGAGCTGTTTTTT	CASTWNTGELFF
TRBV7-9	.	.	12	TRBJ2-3	TGTGCCAGCAGCCCGTCGACAGATACGCAGTATTTT	CASSPSTDTQYF
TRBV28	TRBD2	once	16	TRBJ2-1	TGTGCCAGCAGTGCCCCGGGTAGACTAGCCAACAATGAGCAGTTCTTC	CASSAPGRLANNEQFF
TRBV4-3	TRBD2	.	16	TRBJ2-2	TGCGCCAGCAGCCACGACCTAGCGGGCAACACCGGGGAGCTGTTTTTT	CASSHDLAGNTGELFF
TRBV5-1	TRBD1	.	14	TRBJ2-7	TGCGCCAGCAGCTTGTCCGGACAGGGAAACGAGCAGTACTTC	CASSLSGQGNEQYF
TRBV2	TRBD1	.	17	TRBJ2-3	TGTGCCAGCAGTGTGGACCCCAGGGACAGCAGCACAGATACGCAGTATTTT	CASSVDPRDSSTDTQYF
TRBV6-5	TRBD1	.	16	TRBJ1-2	TGTGCCAGCAGTTACTCGTCTGGGACAGGGGCCTCCGTCTACACCTTC	CASSYSSGTGASVYTF
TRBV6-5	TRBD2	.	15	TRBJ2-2	TGTGCCAGCAGTAGGACTAGCGGGACGACCGGGGAGCTGTTTTTT	CASSRTSGTTGELFF
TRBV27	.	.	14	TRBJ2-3	TGTGCCAGCAGTTTACGGACTAGCACAGATACGCAGTATTTT	CASSLRTSTDTQYF
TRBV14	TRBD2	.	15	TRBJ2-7	TGTGCCAGCAGCCTCTTAGCGGGAAGTTCCTACGAGCAGTACTTC	CASSLLAGSSYEQYF
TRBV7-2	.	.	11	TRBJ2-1	TGTGCCAGCAGTGCCCCCCGGGAGCAGTTCTTC	CASSAPREQFF
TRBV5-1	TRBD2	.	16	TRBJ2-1	TGCGCCAGCAGCTTCCCGGGGGGAAGCTCCTACAATGAGCAGTTCTTC	CASSFPGGSSYNEQFF
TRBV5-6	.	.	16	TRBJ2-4	TGTGCCAGCAGCCGAAGGGGAAGGGGCCCCAAAAACATTCAGTACTTC	CASSRRGRGPKNIQYF